The 27 T cell receptor beta chains reported below all come from one sample, sequenced in a study of blood T cell repertoires in COVID-19. Sequenced by immunoSEQ multiplex PCR; TCRdb stores in-frame clones only, minus some. The table has about 68,000 clones, 88% seen once. The specimen sequenced was peripheral blood. These TCRs come from a human donor in a cohort sampled during active COVID-19.

The chain recombines TRBV2 with TRBJ1-2; D is unresolved. With 2 bases removed from V and 7 bases from J, the gap between germline ends came to 11 bases. Germline V gene lookup returns CDR1 SNHLY and CDR2 FYNNEI. The CDR3 sequence is 13 residues long. The CDR3 sequence is CASSEKAEIGYTF. The DNA for the CDR3 is TGTGCCAGCAGTGAAAAGGCGGAGATTGGCTACACCTTC.

This clone was seen just once. This chain links TRBV27 with TRBJ1-5; the D is unclear. The CDR3 is 14 amino acids. Germline CDR1 MNHEY, CDR2 SMNVEV (reference sequence). Between the trimmed V and J ends, which lost 9 bases and 0 bases, there was a span of 12 bases. The CDR3 spells CASGGVNSNQPQHF. CDR3 coding DNA: TGTGCCAGTGGCGGAGTGAATAGCAATCAGCCCCAGCATTTT.

A few counts support this clone. The chain combines TRBV19 with TRBJ1-5, with 8 bases that match TRBD1. V was clipped by 3 bases and J by 0 bases; unmatched bases: 13. There are 19 residues in the CDR3. From germline, CDR1 is LNHDA and CDR2 SQIVND (reference sequence). The CDR3: CASSILRTGPRYSNQPQHF. CDR3 nucleotides: TGTGCCAGTAGTATTCTCAGGACAGGGCCCAGATATAGCAATCAGCCCCAGCATTTT.

This sequence joins TRBV28 and TRBJ1-2; D is possibly TRBD1 (6 bases). Germline V gene sequence: CDR1 MDHEN, CDR2 SYDVKM. The CDR3 totals 14 residues. V gave up 5 bases and J gave up 6 bases, with 16 bases separating them. The CDR3 coding sequence is TGTGCCAGCAGTCTCTCGGGACATTCGAATGGCTACACCTTC. It encodes CASSLSGHSNGYTF.

The J gene is TRBJ1-2, the V gene TRBV3-1 (or the pseudogene TRBV3-2); 10 nucleotides match TRBD1. Germline V gene lookup returns CDR1 LGHDT and CDR2 YNNKEL (reference sequence). V lost 4 bases and J lost 4; bases outside the gene matches: 6. The CDR3 totals 15 residues. The CDR3 spells CASSPRDRGSYGYTF. CDR3 DNA sequence: TGTGCCAGCAGCCCACGGGACAGGGGAAGCTATGGCTACACCTTC.

The rearrangement joins TRBV19 to TRBJ2-2, with 9 bases identical to TRBD2. There are 14 residues in the CDR3. Unmatched junction bases numbered 6, after V lost 5 bases and J lost 8 bases. The germline gives CDR1 LNHDA, CDR2 SQIVND (reference sequence). CDR3 in amino acids: CASSWGTSRGELFF. In DNA form, the CDR3 reads TGTGCCAGTAGTTGGGGGACTAGCCGTGGGGAGCTGTTTTTT.

About this clone itself: At one boundary the junction diverges from the germline segment, which might be a read error. This chain links TRBV11-2 with TRBJ2-2, with a tentative D call TRBD2 (6 bases). CDR1 and CDR2 (germline): SGHAT, FQNNGV. The CDR3 runs to 14 residues. The CDR3 spells CAGRTGEDTGELFF. Written as DNA, the CDR3 is TGTGCCGGCAGGACGGGAGAGGACACCGGGGAGCTGTTTTTT.

This clone came up once. J is TRBJ2-7 and V is TRBV27, with 11 bases identical to TRBD2. Germline V gene lookup returns CDR1 MNHEY and CDR2 SMNVEV (reference sequence). J lost 2 bases, V lost 5 bases, and 8 bases had no gene match. The CDR3 covers 16 residues. CDR3 sequence reads: CASSILTSGVTYEQYF. CDR3 coding DNA: TGTGCCAGCAGTATCCTGACTAGCGGGGTGACCTACGAGCAGTACTTC.

This clone was detected a few times. The rearrangement links TRBV4-3 to TRBJ2-1, with 13 bases fitting TRBD2. The germline gives CDR1 LGHNA, CDR2 YSLEER. V lost 1 base and J lost 9; bases outside the gene matches: 12. The CDR3 runs 18 residues. The CDR3 sequence is CASSQVSGTSGRGSEQFF. CDR3 nucleotides: TGCGCCAGCAGCCAAGTATCAGGAACTAGCGGGAGGGGCAGTGAGCAGTTCTTC.

The chain employs TRBV27 and TRBJ1-2; 8 nucleotides align to TRBD1. This CDR3 contains 16 residues. V dropped 6 bases and J dropped 8; count of bases not matched to a gene: 17. Germline CDR1 MNHEY, CDR2 SMNVEV (reference sequence). The CDR3 spells CASSHDPTGAFVGYTF. CDR3 coding DNA: TGTGCCAGCAGCCACGACCCGACAGGGGCTTTTGTCGGCTACACCTTC.

The chain uses TRBV19 and TRBJ2-7; D may be TRBD1 (5 bases). This CDR3 is 15 amino acids long. Between the trimmed V and J ends, which lost 3 bases and 2 bases, there was a span of 14 bases. Germline values: CDR1 LNHDA, CDR2 SQIVND (reference sequence). CDR3 nucleotide sequence: TGTGCCAGTAGTATTCAGGCAGGGCCGACCTACGAGCAGTACTTC. Amino acids: CASSIQAGPTYEQYF. Full variable domain (outside the CDR3, taken from reference TRBV19 and TRBJ2-7): DGGITQSPKYLFRKEGQNVTLSCEQNLNHDAMYWYRQDPGQGLRLIYYSQIVNDFQKGDIAEGYSVSREKKESFPLTVTSAQKNPTAFYLCASSIQAGPTYEQYFGPGTRLTVT.

The rearrangement uses TRBV5-1 and TRBJ2-1; D gene ambiguous. Germline V CDR1 and CDR2: SGHRS, YFSETQ. This CDR3 is 14 amino acids long. The ends were cut back, 1 base at V and 4 bases at J, with 9 bases in the middle. CDR3 bases: TGCGCCAGCAGCTTGACAAGCGAATACAATGAGCAGTTCTTC. Translation gives CASSLTSEYNEQFF. Filled out from reference TRBV5-1 and TRBJ2-1, the complete variable domain reads KAGVTQTPRYLIKTRGQQVTLSCSPISGHRSVSWYQQTPGQGLQFLFEYFSETQRNKGNFPGRFSGRQFSNSRSEMNVSTLELGDSALYLCASSLTSEYNEQFFGPGTRLTVL.

V is TRBV3-1 (or the pseudogene TRBV3-2) and J is TRBJ2-1, with TRBD1 matching 7 bases. With 6 bases clipped from V and 7 bases from J, the junction kept 6 bases outside the gene matches. The CDR3 has 13 residues. Germline V gives CDR1 LGHDT, CDR2 YNNKEL (reference sequence). The CDR3 spells CASSSETGNEQFF. The CDR3, as DNA: TGTGCCAGCAGTTCCGAGACAGGGAATGAGCAGTTCTTC.

CDR3 nucleotides: TGTGCCAGCAGTTTAGGAGACTTAACCTACGAGCAGTACTTC. This codes for CASSLGDLTYEQYF. The V gene is TRBV28, the J gene TRBJ2-7, with D unresolved. Germline-derived CDR1 and CDR2 are MDHEN and SYDVKM. The CDR3 contains 14 residues. V lost 2 bases to trimming and J lost 2 bases, with 10 bases between them.

The chain couples TRBV5-1 to TRBJ2-5; 8 nucleotides align to TRBD2. Germline V gives CDR1 SGHRS, CDR2 YFSETQ. The length of the CDR3 is 16 residues. The ends lost 0 bases at V and 7 bases at J; junction bases unmatched: 11. The CDR3 coding sequence is TGCGCCAGCAGCTTGGCCAACGGGGGGGTCCAGGCGACCCAGTACTTC. This gives the protein CASSLANGGVQATQYF.

This chain connects TRBV6-1 to TRBJ1-1; D unclear. The CDR3 contains 11 residues. CDR1 is MNHNS, CDR2 SASEGT, per germline. V was pared by 2 bases and J by 8 bases, with 6 bases between. This CDR3 is CASSERREAFF. The CDR3 DNA reads TGTGCCAGCAGTGAACGCAGGGAAGCTTTCTTT.

V gene TRBV7-2 combines with J gene TRBJ2-3; D is unclear. V lost 1 base and J lost 0, with 8 bases in between. CDR3 length equals 15 residues. Germline CDR1 reads SGHTA; CDR2 reads FQGNSA. CDR3 sequence: CASSLDYLSTDTQYF. CDR3 sequence (DNA): TGTGCCAGCAGCTTAGACTACCTTAGCACAGATACGCAGTATTTT.

The chain has TRBV3-1 (or the pseudogene TRBV3-2) and TRBJ2-5; 14 nucleotides agree with TRBD2. Germline-derived CDR1 and CDR2 are LGHDT and YNNKEL (reference sequence). Trimming at V came to 3 bases and at J to 5 bases, leaving 2 bases not matched to a gene. The CDR3 extends over 15 amino acids. CDR3 loop: CASSHGTSGSETQYF. For the CDR3, the DNA is TGTGCCAGCAGCCACGGGACTAGCGGGAGTGAGACCCAGTACTTC.

The chain has TRBV7-8 and TRBJ2-1, with 7 bases lining up with TRBD2. This CDR3 spans 18 amino acids. Germline CDR1 reads SGHVS; CDR2 reads FQNEAQ. J gave up 5 bases and V 1 base, and 14 bases lay outside the gene matches. CDR3 region: CASSLEARGSSGNNEQFF. Here the CDR3 DNA reads TGTGCCAGCAGCTTAGAGGCTCGGGGGTCTAGCGGAAACAATGAGCAGTTCTTC.

V is TRBV10-3 and J is TRBJ2-1; 7 nucleotides align to TRBD2. The CDR3 runs 18 residues. V lost 0 bases to trimming and J lost 0 bases; unmatched junction nucleotides: 8. Germline loops: CDR1 ENHRY, CDR2 SYGVKD. In DNA, the CDR3 is TGTGCCATCAGTGAGTCGAGCGGGGCGGCCGCCTCCTACAATGAGCAGTTCTTC. The encoded protein is CAISESSGAAASYNEQFF.

The chain carries TRBV6-5 and TRBJ1-5; 11 nucleotides align to TRBD1. Germline CDR1 and CDR2: MNHEY and SVGAGI. There are 15 residues in the CDR3. Trimming cost V 5 bases and J 5 bases; bases outside gene matches: 5. In DNA form, the CDR3 reads TGTGCCAGCAGTCCGGACAGGGGGCTGGATCAGCCCCAGCATTTT. It translates to CASSPDRGLDQPQHF.

The rearrangement links TRBV11-3 to TRBJ1-3; D unresolved. V lost 5 bases and J lost 3, with 11 bases in between. CDR1 is SGHNT and CDR2 is YENEEA in the germline V gene. The CDR3 covers 14 residues. The CDR3, as DNA: TGTGCCAGCAGCCTGAGTTCGTATGGAAACACCATATATTTT. Translated, it gives CASSLSSYGNTIYF.

This clone was seen only a few times. This chain links TRBV4-2 with TRBJ1-2; maybe TRBD1 (6 bases). The CDR3 runs to 17 residues. V lost 1 base and J 2 bases, leaving 17 bases between the germline ends. CDR1 and CDR2 (germline): LGHNA, YNFKEQ. The DNA of the CDR3 is TGTGCCAGCAGCCAAGTGCCGTCCACAGGGTTCAACTATGGCTACACCTTC. Translated: CASSQVPSTGFNYGYTF.

The gene calls are TRBV28 and TRBJ1-5; 10 bases match TRBD1. The CDR3 is 15 residues long. Germline assignment: CDR1 MDHEN and CDR2 SYDVKM. V lost 2 bases to trimming and J lost 4 bases; unmatched junction nucleotides: 2. The CDR3 sequence is CASSLRDRGNQPQHF. DNA for the CDR3: TGTGCCAGCAGTTTAAGGGACAGGGGAAATCAGCCCCAGCATTTT.

The genes are TRBV7-2 and TRBJ2-5, with 14 bases fitting TRBD2. CDR1 SGHTA and CDR2 FQGNSA come from the germline V gene. The CDR3 consists of 16 residues. J lost 6 bases, V lost 5 bases, and 8 bases had no gene match. The CDR3 region has the DNA TGTGCCAGCAGCCTAACCGGGACTAGCGGGAGAAAGACCCAGTACTTC. Residues: CASSLTGTSGRKTQYF.

V and J are TRBV6-6 and TRBJ2-1, with 8 bases aligning to TRBD2. CDR1 and CDR2 (germline): MNHNY, SVGAGI (reference sequence). The CDR3 is 14 amino acids. V shed 6 bases, J shed 6 bases, and the junction held 7 bases outside the gene matches. The DNA for the CDR3 is TGTGCCAGCAGGGAGAGCGGGAGAGCCAATGAGCAGTTCTTC. Protein product: CASRESGRANEQFF.

This chain connects TRBV11-2 to TRBJ2-3; no clear D. V was shortened by 3 bases and J by 6 bases, with 7 bases between the two germline ends. CDR1 is SGHAT and CDR2 is FQNNGV in the germline V gene. This CDR3 region has 12 residues. The CDR3 here is CASSFSRDTQYF. In nucleotides, the CDR3 is TGTGCCAGCAGCTTCTCGCGGGATACGCAGTATTTT.